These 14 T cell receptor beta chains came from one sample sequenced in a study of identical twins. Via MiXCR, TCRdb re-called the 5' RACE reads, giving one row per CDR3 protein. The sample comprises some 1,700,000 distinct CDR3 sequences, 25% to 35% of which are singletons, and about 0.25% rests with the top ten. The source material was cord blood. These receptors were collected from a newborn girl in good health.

The CDR3 region has the DNA TGTGCCAGCAGTGTCAGCGGGGGGGGAGTTGAGCAGTACTTC. It translates to CASSVSGGGVEQYF. J is TRBJ2-4 and V is TRBV12-3 or TRBV12-4, with 10 bases lining up with TRBD2. The CDR3 runs 14 residues. V shed 5 bases, J shed 13 bases, and the junction held 11 bases outside the gene matches.

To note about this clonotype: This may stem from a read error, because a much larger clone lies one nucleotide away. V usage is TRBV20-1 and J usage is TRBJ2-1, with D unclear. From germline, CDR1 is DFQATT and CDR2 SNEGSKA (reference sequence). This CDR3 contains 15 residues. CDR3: CGASAGRFSYNEQFF. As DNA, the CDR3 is TGCGGTGCTAGTGCCGGACGGTTCTCCTACAATGAGCAGTTCTTC.

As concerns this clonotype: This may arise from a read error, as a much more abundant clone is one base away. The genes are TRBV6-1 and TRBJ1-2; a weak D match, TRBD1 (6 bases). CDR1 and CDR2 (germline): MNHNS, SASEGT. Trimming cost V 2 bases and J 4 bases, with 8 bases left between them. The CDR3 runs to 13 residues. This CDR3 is CASSERQAYGYTF. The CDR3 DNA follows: TGTGCCAGCAGTGAAAGACAGGCCTATGGCTACACCTTC.

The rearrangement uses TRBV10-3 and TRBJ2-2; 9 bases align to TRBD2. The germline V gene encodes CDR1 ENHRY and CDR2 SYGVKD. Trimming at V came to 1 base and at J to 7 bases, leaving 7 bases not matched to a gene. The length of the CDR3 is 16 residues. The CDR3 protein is CAISELVAGDHGELFF. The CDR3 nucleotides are TGTGCCATCAGTGAGTTGGTAGCGGGAGATCACGGGGAGCTGTTTTTT.

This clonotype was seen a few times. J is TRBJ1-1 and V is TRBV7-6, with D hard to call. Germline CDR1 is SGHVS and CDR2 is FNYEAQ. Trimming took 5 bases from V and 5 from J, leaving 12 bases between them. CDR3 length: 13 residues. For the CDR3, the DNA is TGTGCCAGCAGCCCTCTCGGGAGGACTGAAGCTTTCTTT. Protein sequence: CASSPLGRTEAFF.

CDR3 sequence: CASSLVTGRDQPQHF. CDR3 bases: TGTGCCAGCAGTTTGGTGACAGGGAGGGATCAGCCCCAGCATTTT. The V gene is TRBV28, the J gene TRBJ1-5; TRBD1 aligns across 7 bases. The germline V gene encodes CDR1 MDHEN and CDR2 SYDVKM. This CDR3 spans 15 amino acids. J lost 5 bases, V lost 3 bases, and 7 bases had no gene match.

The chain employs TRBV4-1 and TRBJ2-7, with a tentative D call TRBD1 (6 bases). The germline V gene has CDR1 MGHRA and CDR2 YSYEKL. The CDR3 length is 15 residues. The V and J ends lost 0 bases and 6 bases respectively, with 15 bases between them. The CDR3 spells CASSQEGQGMVEQYF. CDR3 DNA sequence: TGCGCCAGCAGCCAAGAAGGTCAGGGGATGGTCGAGCAGTACTTC.

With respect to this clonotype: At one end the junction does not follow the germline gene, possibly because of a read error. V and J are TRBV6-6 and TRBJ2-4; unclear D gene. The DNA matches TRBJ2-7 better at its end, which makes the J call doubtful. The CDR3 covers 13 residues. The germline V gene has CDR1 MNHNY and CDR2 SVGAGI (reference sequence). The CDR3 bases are TGTGCCAGCAATTACAGTGGCCCCTACGAGCAGTACTTC. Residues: CASNYSGPYEQYF.

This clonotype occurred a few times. The DNA of the CDR3 is TGCAGTGCCTACATCGGACAGACTAGCACAGATACGCAGTATTTT. The encoded protein is CSAYIGQTSTDTQYF. The chain uses TRBV20-1 and TRBJ2-3; perhaps TRBD1 as D (6 bases). V lost 6 bases to trimming and J lost 0 bases, with 16 bases between them. This CDR3 is 15 amino acids long. The germline V gene encodes CDR1 DFQATT and CDR2 SNEGSKA (reference sequence).

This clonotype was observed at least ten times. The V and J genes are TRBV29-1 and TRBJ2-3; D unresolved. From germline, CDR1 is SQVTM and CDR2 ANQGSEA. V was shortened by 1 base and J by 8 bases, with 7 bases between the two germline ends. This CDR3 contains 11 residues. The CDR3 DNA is TGCAGCGTTGAAGGACTTGGTACGCAGTATTTT. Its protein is CSVEGLGTQYF.

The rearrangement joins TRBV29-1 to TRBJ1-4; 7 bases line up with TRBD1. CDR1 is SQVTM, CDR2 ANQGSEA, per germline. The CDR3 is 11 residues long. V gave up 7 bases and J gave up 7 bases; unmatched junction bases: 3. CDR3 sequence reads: CSGQGFEKLFF. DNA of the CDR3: TGCAGCGGACAGGGTTTTGAAAAACTGTTTTTT.

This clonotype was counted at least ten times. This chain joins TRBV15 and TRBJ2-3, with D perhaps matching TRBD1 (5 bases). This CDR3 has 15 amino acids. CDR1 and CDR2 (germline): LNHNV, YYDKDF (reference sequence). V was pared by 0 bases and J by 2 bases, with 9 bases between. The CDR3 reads CATSRDNRLTDTQYF. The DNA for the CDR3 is TGTGCCACCAGCAGAGATAACAGGCTCACAGATACGCAGTATTTT.

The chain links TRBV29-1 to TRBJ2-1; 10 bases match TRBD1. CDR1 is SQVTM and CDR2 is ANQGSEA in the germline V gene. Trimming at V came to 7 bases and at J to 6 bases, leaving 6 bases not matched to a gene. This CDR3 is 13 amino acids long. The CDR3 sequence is CSGRDRGGNEQFF. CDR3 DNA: TGCAGCGGCCGGGACAGGGGCGGCAATGAGCAGTTCTTC.

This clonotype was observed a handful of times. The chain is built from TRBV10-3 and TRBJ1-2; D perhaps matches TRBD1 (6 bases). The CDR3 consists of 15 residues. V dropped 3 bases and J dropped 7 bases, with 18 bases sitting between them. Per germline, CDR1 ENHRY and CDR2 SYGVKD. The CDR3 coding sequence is TGTGCCATCAGTGACCCCGATGGGGGCCTTGGTGGCTACACCTTC. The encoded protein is CAISDPDGGLGGYTF.